This TCR beta chain derives from a study of shared clonotypes between healthy human individuals. Study results and limitations: A limitation of the genetic and exposure-history diversity represented arose from few donors.

Generated by immunoSEQ multiplex PCR, the TCRdb table keeps only in-frame clones and is missing some. The repertoire consists of about 680,000 clones, with roughly nine tenths occurring once and the leading ten covering approximately 24%. Comments on this clone: Its specificity is unknown.

Terminally differentiated effector memory CD45RA+ cells were excluded by CCR7 positive selection of CD45RO-negative cells. Only Caucasian adults living in Nashville, Tennessee made up the donor group. Source material: naive CD8+ T cells sorted from blood. The receptor was isolated from a man in his thirties or forties in good health.

This CDR3 is CASSITGAGELFF. The CDR3 nucleotides are TGTGCCAGCAGTATAACAGGGGCCGGGGAGCTGTTTTTT. This chain joins TRBV6-5 and TRBJ2-2; 7 bases match TRBD1. Germline-derived CDR1 and CDR2 are MNHEY and SVGAGI. V dropped 5 bases and J dropped 6; count of bases not matched to a gene: 3. The CDR3 has 13 residues.